The 9 T cell receptor beta chains in this list originate from one sample, sequenced in a study of response to subunit inactivated influenza vaccine. TCRdb passed the RT-PCR reads through MiXCR, listing each CDR3 protein once. This table has around 480,000 distinct CDR3 sequences, approximately 16% appearing once. The sample consisted of CD4+ T cells sorted from PBMCs, taken around 25 months after vaccination. Receptors were obtained from a man aged 45-69 years who received an inactivated influenza vaccine.

The V and J genes are TRBV20-1 and TRBJ2-7, with 9 positions matching TRBD1. Germline V gives CDR1 DFQATT, CDR2 SNEGSKA (reference sequence). V shed 5 bases, J shed 7 bases, and the junction held 9 bases outside the gene matches. This CDR3 is 13 amino acids long. The DNA for the CDR3 is TGCAGTGCTGAGGGACAGGGTTCGTGGGAGCAGTACTTC. This sequence encodes CSAEGQGSWEQYF.

In its sample, this clonotype was seen a few times. The V and J genes are TRBV9 and TRBJ2-3; 8 nucleotides match TRBD2. CDR1 SGDLS and CDR2 YYNGEE come from the germline V gene. The CDR3 length is 13 residues. Unmatched junction bases numbered 7, after V lost 7 bases and J lost 6 bases. CDR3 loop: CASGGGPGDTQYF. For the CDR3, the DNA is TGTGCCAGCGGCGGGGGGCCAGGGGATACGCAGTATTTT. The full variable domain, in which reference TRBV9 and TRBJ2-3 provide the parts outside the CDR3, is DSGVTQTPKHLITATGQRVTLRCSPRSGDLSVYWYQQSLDQGLQFLIQYYNGEERAKGNILERFSAQQFPDLHSELNLSSLELGDSALYFCASGGGPGDTQYFGPGTRLTVL.

The V gene is TRBV10-3, the J gene TRBJ1-1; D is undetermined. The germline V gene encodes CDR1 ENHRY and CDR2 SYGVKD. The CDR3 has 13 amino acids. V gave up 8 bases and J gave up 3 bases, with 13 bases separating them. CDR3 in DNA: TGTGCCATCGGGAGGAACACGGACACTGAAGCTTTCTTT. Its translation: CAIGRNTDTEAFF.

This clonotype was found many times. The CDR3 DNA reads TGTGCCAGCAGCCAAAGGGGAACCTACGAGCAGTACTTC. Encoded protein: CASSQRGTYEQYF. The chain couples TRBV3-1 to TRBJ2-7, with D maybe TRBD1 (5 bases). V was shortened by 2 bases and J by 2 bases, with 7 bases between the two germline ends. CDR1 and CDR2 from the germline V gene are LGHDT and YNNKEL (reference sequence). The CDR3 covers 13 residues.

In this sample, this clonotype turned up many times. The rearrangement uses TRBV20-1 and TRBJ1-2; D uncertain. Germline assignment: CDR1 DFQATT and CDR2 SNEGSKA (reference sequence). This CDR3 has 13 residues. Trimming left V 0 bases short and J 5 bases short, with 10 bases between. The CDR3 here is CSARDPGTYGYTF. The CDR3, as DNA: TGCAGTGCTAGAGATCCGGGTACTTATGGCTACACCTTC.

The rearrangement uses TRBV6-1 and TRBJ2-7; D possibly corresponds to TRBD2 (6 bases). Germline V gene lookup returns CDR1 MNHNS and CDR2 SASEGT. The CDR3 is 14 amino acids. The ends were cut back, 7 bases at V and 0 bases at J, with 13 bases in the middle. The CDR3 is CASTPPGSSYEQYF. The CDR3 region has the DNA TGTGCCAGCACCCCTCCCGGGAGCTCCTACGAGCAGTACTTC.

This clonotype was seen a few times. The chain uses TRBV12-3 or TRBV12-4 and TRBJ1-4; TRBD1 might be the D (5 bases). The CDR3 runs to 14 residues. V gave up 5 bases and J gave up 12 bases, with 19 bases separating them. As DNA, the CDR3 is TGTGCCAGCAGTCCCCCGGGACGGCCGGGGGAACTGTTTTTT. Translation: CASSPPGRPGELFF.

V usage is TRBV7-9 and J usage is TRBJ2-1; D unresolved. The V gene lost 5 bases and the J gene lost 0 bases, with 11 bases spanning the gap. Germline CDR1 is SEHNR and CDR2 is FQNEAQ (reference sequence). CDR3 length: 15 amino acids. CDR3 sequence (DNA): TGTGCCAGCAGCGCAGAGCCGAGCTCCTACAATGAGCAGTTCTTC. Translation: CASSAEPSSYNEQFF.

The chain uses TRBV12-5 and TRBJ2-5; possibly TRBD1 for D (7 bases). Germline loops: CDR1 LGHNT, CDR2 FRNRAP. The CDR3 has 16 residues. V lost 7 bases, J lost 4 bases, and 22 bases lay in between. CDR3 sequence (DNA): TGTGCTAGTGCCGGGGGACAGCCAAATGACAGAGAGACCCAGTACTTC. It translates to CASAGGQPNDRETQYF.